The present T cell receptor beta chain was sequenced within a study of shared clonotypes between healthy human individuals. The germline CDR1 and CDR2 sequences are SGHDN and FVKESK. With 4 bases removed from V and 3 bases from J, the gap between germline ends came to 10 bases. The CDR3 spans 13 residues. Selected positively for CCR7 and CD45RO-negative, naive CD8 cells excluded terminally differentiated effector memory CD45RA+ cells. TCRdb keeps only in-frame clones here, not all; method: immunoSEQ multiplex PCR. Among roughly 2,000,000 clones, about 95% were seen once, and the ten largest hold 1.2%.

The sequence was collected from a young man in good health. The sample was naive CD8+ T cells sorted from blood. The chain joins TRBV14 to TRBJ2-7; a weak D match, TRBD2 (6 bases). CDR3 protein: CASSPTSSYEQYF. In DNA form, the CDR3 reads TGTGCCAGCAGCCCCACTAGCAGCTACGAGCAGTACTTC.